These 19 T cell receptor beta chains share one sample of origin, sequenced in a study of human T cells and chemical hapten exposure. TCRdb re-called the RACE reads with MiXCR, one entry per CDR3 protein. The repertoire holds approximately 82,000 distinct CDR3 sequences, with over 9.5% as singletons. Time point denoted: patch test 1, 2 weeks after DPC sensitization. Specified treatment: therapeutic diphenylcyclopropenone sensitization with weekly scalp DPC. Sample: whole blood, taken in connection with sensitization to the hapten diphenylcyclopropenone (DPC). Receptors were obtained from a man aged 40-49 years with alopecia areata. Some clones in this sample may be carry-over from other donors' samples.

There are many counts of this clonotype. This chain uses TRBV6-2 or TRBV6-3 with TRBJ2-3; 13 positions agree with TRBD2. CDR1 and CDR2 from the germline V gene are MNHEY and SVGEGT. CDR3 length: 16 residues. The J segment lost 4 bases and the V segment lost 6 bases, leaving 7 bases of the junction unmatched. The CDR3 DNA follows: TGTGCCAGCAGCTACGGACTAGCGGGAGTAGCAGATACGCAGTATTTT. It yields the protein CASSYGLAGVADTQYF.

CDR3 sequence: CASSEVAGQSQPQHF. CDR3 DNA sequence: TGTGCCAGCAGTGAAGTGGCAGGGCAAAGTCAGCCCCAGCATTTT. The chain has TRBV6-1 and TRBJ1-5, with D maybe TRBD1 (5 bases). Looked up from germline, CDR1 is MNHNS and CDR2 is SASEGT. This CDR3 spans 15 amino acids. Trimming took 1 base from V and 6 from J, leaving 13 bases between them.

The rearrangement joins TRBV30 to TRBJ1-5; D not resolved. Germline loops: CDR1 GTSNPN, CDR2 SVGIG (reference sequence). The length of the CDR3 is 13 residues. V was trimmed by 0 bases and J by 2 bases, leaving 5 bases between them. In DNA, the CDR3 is TGTGCCTGGAGTGTATCTGGCAATCAGCCCCAGCATTTT. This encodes CAWSVSGNQPQHF.

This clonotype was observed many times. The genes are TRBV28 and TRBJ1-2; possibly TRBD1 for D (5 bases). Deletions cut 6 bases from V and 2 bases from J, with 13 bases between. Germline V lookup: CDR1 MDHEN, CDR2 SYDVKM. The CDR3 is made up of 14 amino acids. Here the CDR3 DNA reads TGTGCCAGCAGACTAGACAGTTTGAACTATGGCTACACCTTC. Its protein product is CASRLDSLNYGYTF.

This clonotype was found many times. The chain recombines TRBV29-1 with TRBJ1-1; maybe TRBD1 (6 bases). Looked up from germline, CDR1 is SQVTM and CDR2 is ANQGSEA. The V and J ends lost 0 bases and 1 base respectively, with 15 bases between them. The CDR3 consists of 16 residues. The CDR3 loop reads CSVEERLQGTNTEAFF. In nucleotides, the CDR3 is TGCAGCGTTGAAGAGAGGCTCCAGGGGACGAACACTGAAGCTTTCTTT.

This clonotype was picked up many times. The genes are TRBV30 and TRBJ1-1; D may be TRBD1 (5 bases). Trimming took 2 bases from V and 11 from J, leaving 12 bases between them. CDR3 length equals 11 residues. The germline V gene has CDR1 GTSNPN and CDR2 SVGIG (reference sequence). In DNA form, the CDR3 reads TGTGCCTGGAGTCCGGACACCGGCGCTTTCTTT. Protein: CAWSPDTGAFF. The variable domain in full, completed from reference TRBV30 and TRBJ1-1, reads SQTIHQWPATLVQPVGSPLSLECTVEGTSNPNLYWYRQAAGRGLQLLFYSVGIGQISSEVPQNLSASRPQDRQFILSSKKLLLSDSGFYLCAWSPDTGAFFGQGTRLTVV.

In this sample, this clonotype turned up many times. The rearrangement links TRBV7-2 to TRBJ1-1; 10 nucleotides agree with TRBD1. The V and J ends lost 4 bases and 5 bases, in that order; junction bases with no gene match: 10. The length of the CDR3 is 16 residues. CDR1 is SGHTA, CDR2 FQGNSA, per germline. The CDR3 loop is CASSSPVGQGRTEAFF. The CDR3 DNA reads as TGTGCCAGCAGCTCCCCGGTGGGACAGGGGCGAACTGAAGCTTTCTTT. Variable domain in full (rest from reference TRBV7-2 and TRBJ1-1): GAGVSQSPSNKVTEKGKDVELRCDPISGHTALYWYRQSLGQGLEFLIYFQGNSAPDKSGLPSDRFSAERTGGSVSTLTIQRTQQEDSAVYLCASSSPVGQGRTEAFFGQGTRLTVV.

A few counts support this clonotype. CDR3 sequence reads: CASRIYGAGGGEAFF. As DNA, the CDR3 is TGTGCCAGCAGGATCTATGGGGCAGGGGGCGGTGAAGCTTTCTTT. This chain connects TRBV27 to TRBJ1-1, with 8 bases fitting TRBD1. V gave up 6 bases and J gave up 7 bases; unmatched junction bases: 13. The CDR3 spans 15 residues. Germline-derived CDR1 and CDR2 are MNHEY and SMNVEV (reference sequence).

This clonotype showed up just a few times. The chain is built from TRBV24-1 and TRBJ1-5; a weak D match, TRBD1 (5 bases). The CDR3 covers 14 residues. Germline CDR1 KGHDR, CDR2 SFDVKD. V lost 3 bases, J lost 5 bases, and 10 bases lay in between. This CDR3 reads CATSDGADHQPQHF. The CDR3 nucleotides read TGTGCCACCAGTGATGGGGCAGACCATCAGCCCCAGCATTTT.

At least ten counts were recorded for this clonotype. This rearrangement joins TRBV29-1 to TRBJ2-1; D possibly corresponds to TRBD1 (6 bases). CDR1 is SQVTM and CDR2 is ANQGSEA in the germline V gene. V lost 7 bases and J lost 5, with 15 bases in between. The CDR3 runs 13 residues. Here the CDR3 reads CSGTTGIDNEQFF. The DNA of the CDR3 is TGCAGCGGGACAACAGGGATCGACAATGAGCAGTTCTTC.

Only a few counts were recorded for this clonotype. CDR3: CASSTTPPGIAGRPVTDTQYF. CDR3 sequence (DNA): TGTGCCAGCAGCACTACACCCCCCGGGATAGCGGGACGTCCTGTCACAGATACGCAGTATTTT. V and J are TRBV9 and TRBJ2-3, with TRBD2 identical over 8 bases. Germline assignment: CDR1 SGDLS and CDR2 YYNGEE. J lost 2 bases, V lost 4 bases, and 24 bases had no gene match. There are 21 residues in the CDR3.

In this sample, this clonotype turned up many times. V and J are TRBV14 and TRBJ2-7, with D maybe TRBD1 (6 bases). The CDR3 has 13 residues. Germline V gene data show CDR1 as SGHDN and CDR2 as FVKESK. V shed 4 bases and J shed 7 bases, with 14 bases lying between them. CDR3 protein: CASSPRTVGEQYF. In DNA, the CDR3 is TGTGCCAGCAGCCCGCGGACAGTAGGTGAGCAGTACTTC.

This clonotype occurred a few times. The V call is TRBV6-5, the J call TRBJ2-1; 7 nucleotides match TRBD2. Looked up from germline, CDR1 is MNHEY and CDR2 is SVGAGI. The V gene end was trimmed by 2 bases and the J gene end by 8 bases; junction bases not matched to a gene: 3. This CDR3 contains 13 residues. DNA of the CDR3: TGTGCCAGCAGTTACGTAGCGGGCTATGAGCAGTTCTTC. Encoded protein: CASSYVAGYEQFF.

The CDR3 coding sequence is TGTGCCAGCCGACCTCCAGTAGCGGGAGCTCTCGGGGAGCTGTTTTTT. Translation: CASRPPVAGALGELFF. This chain joins TRBV6-1 and TRBJ2-2; 9 positions agree with TRBD2. V lost 8 bases, J lost 7 bases, and 14 bases stayed unmatched. Germline assignment: CDR1 MNHNS and CDR2 SASEGT. The CDR3 length is 16 residues.

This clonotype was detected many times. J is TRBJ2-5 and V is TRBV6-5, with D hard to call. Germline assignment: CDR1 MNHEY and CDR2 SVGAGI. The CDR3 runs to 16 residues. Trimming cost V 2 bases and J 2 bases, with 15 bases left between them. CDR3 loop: CASSYVGPERQETQYF. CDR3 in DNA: TGTGCCAGCAGTTACGTGGGCCCAGAGAGACAAGAGACCCAGTACTTC.

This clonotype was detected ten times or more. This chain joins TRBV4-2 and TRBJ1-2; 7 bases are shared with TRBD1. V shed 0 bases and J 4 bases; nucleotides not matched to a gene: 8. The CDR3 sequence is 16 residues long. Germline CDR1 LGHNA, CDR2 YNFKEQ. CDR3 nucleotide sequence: TGTGCCAGCAGCCAAGATGACAGGGCGTACAGCTATGGCTACACCTTC. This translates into CASSQDDRAYSYGYTF.

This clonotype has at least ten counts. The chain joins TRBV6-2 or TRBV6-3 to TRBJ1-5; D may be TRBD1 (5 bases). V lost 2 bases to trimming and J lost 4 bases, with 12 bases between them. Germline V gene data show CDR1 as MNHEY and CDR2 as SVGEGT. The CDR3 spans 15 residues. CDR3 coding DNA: TGTGCCAGCAGTTACCCACAGGTAGGGAATCAGCCCCAGCATTTT. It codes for CASSYPQVGNQPQHF.

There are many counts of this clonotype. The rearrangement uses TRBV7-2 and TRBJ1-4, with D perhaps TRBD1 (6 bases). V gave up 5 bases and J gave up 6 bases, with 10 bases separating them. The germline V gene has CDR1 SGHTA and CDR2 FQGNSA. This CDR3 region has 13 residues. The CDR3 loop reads CASSQYRDEKLFF. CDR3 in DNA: TGTGCCAGCAGCCAATACAGGGATGAAAAACTGTTTTTT.

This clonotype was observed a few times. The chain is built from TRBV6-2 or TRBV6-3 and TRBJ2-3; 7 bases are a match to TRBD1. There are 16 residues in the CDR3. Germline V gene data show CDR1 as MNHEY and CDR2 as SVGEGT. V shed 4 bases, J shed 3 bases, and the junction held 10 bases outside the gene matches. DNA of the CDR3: TGTGCCAGCAGTTCACTACCGGGACAGACGACAGATACGCAGTATTTT. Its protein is CASSSLPGQTTDTQYF.